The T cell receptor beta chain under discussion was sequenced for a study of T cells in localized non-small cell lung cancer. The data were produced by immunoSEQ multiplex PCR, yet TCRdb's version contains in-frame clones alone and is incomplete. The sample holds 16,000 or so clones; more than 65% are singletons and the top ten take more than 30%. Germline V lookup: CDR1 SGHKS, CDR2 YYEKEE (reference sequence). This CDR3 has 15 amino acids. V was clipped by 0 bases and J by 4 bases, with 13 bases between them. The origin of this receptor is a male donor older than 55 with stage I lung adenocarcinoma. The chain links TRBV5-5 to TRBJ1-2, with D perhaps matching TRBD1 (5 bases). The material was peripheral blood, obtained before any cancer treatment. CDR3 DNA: TGTGCCAGCAGCTTGGGGTGGGGGACTCCCTATGGCTACACCTTC. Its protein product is CASSLGWGTPYGYTF.